These 18 T cell receptor beta chains came from one sample sequenced in a study of PD-1 blockade in mismatch repair-deficient tumors. The assay was immunoSEQ multiplex PCR, and TCRdb's table has in-frame clones only and misses some. The data show 120,000 or so clones, around 86% seen once. The sequences come from peripheral blood, collected 44 weeks after starting pembrolizumab. These receptors originate from an adult with mismatch repair-deficient cancer.

The chain carries TRBV9 and TRBJ1-1; D remains ambiguous. The CDR3 sequence is 13 residues long. The germline V gene has CDR1 SGDLS and CDR2 YYNGEE. Trimming took off 7 bases at V and 1 base at J, with 11 bases between the two ends. The CDR3 protein is CASARASNTEAFF. DNA of the CDR3: TGTGCCAGCGCCCGGGCCTCGAACACTGAAGCTTTCTTT. The entire variable domain, with the rest obtained from reference TRBV9 and TRBJ1-1, is as follows: DSGVTQTPKHLITATGQRVTLRCSPRSGDLSVYWYQQSLDQGLQFLIQYYNGEERAKGNILERFSAQQFPDLHSELNLSSLELGDSALYFCASARASNTEAFFGQGTRLTVV.

The rearrangement links TRBV21-1 to TRBJ2-7; the listed D gene, TRBD2, was not tested against the DNA. TRBV21-1 represents a pseudogene. The CDR3 runs to 16 residues. The CDR3: CASSKGRPSGSYEQYF. In DNA, the CDR3 is TGTGCCAGCAGCAAAGGCCGGCCTAGCGGGAGCTACGAGCAGTACTTC.

V is TRBV2 and J is TRBJ2-3, with D unresolved. The CDR3 has 12 amino acids. From germline, CDR1 is SNHLY and CDR2 FYNNEI. The V and J ends lost 7 bases and 7 bases respectively, with 12 bases between them. In DNA form, the CDR3 reads TGTGCCAGCAAACCTGATTCGAATACGCAGTATTTT. It translates to CASKPDSNTQYF.

This clone turned up a few times. The V call is TRBV27, the J call TRBJ1-5; tentatively, D is TRBD1 (5 bases). Deletions cut 3 bases from V and 16 bases from J, with 19 bases between. This CDR3 is 13 amino acids long. Germline V gene lookup returns CDR1 MNHEY and CDR2 SMNVEV (reference sequence). The CDR3 nucleotides read TGTGCCAGCAGTTTCCAGGGAGGCCGGGATTATCATTTT. It codes for CASSFQGGRDYHF.

A few counts support this clone. DNA of the CDR3: TGTGCCAGTACCGTACAGGGGAGAGGAAGCAATCAGCCCCAGCATTTT. Protein sequence: CASTVQGRGSNQPQHF. The genes are TRBV19 and TRBJ1-5; TRBD1 matches 7 bases. This CDR3 region has 16 residues. The J segment lost 1 base and the V segment lost 7 bases, leaving 10 bases of the junction unmatched. The germline gives CDR1 LNHDA, CDR2 SQIVND (reference sequence).

The chain joins TRBV6-1 to TRBJ2-7; 8 nucleotides agree with TRBD1. Per the germline V gene, CDR1 is MNHNS and CDR2 is SASEGT. J lost 5 bases, V lost 6 bases, and 9 bases had no gene match. This CDR3 region has 14 residues. The CDR3 bases are TGTGCCAGCAGAACCGGGACAGGTTCCCACGAGCAGTACTTC. Residues: CASRTGTGSHEQYF.

The chain carries TRBV5-1 and TRBJ2-1; D tentatively fits TRBD1 or TRBD2 (6 bases each). V shed 4 bases and J shed 3 bases, with 20 bases lying between them. Germline loops: CDR1 SGHRS, CDR2 YFSETQ. CDR3 length equals 17 residues. CDR3 in DNA: TGCGCCAGCAGCCCCAATCGGGGCAGGGGAGGCTACAATGAGCAGTTCTTC. Its translation: CASSPNRGRGGYNEQFF. The entire variable domain, with the rest obtained from reference TRBV5-1 and TRBJ2-1, is as follows: KAGVTQTPRYLIKTRGQQVTLSCSPISGHRSVSWYQQTPGQGLQFLFEYFSETQRNKGNFPGRFSGRQFSNSRSEMNVSTLELGDSALYLCASSPNRGRGGYNEQFFGPGTRLTVL.

The CDR3 reads CASSLVTEYEQYF. The DNA of the CDR3 is TGCGCCAGCAGCTTGGTGACAGAATACGAGCAGTACTTC. The chain has TRBV5-1 and TRBJ2-7; TRBD1 is a possible D gene (5 bases). The CDR3 runs 13 residues. From germline, CDR1 is SGHRS and CDR2 YFSETQ. Between the trimmed V and J ends, which lost 0 bases and 4 bases, there was a span of 8 bases.

A single count supports this clone. The rearrangement uses TRBV7-2 and TRBJ1-1, with TRBD1 matching 10 bases. The junction had 6 bases not matched to a gene; V was cut back by 5 bases and J by 3 bases. This CDR3 is built from 15 residues. The germline V gene has CDR1 SGHTA and CDR2 FQGNSA. The CDR3 loop reads CASSPWTGGDTEAFF. The CDR3 coding sequence is TGTGCCAGCAGCCCATGGACAGGGGGGGACACTGAAGCTTTCTTT.

The chain has TRBV25-1 and TRBJ2-2, with TRBD2 identical over 7 bases. The CDR3 sequence is 15 residues long. From germline, CDR1 is MGHDK and CDR2 SYGVNS. The J segment lost 0 bases and the V segment lost 7 bases, leaving 5 bases of the junction unmatched. The CDR3, as DNA: TGTGCCAGCAACCGACTAGCCCCGAACACCGGGGAGCTGTTTTTT. It encodes CASNRLAPNTGELFF.

This chain links TRBV27 with TRBJ1-4; D gene unclear. Germline V gene data show CDR1 as MNHEY and CDR2 as SMNVEV (reference sequence). The CDR3 is 13 amino acids. Between the trimmed V and J ends, which lost 0 bases and 8 bases, there was a span of 7 bases. The CDR3 protein is CASSLSTREKLFF. In nucleotides, the CDR3 is TGTGCCAGCAGTTTATCGACTAGGGAAAAACTGTTTTTT.

The chain employs TRBV4-3 and TRBJ2-4; D not resolved. The CDR3 loop spans 14 amino acids. Trimming removed 8 bases from V and 0 bases from J, with 11 bases in between. Looked up from germline, CDR1 is LGHNA and CDR2 is YSLEER. The CDR3 DNA reads as TGCGCCAGCCGGTACGGCCCAGCCAAAAACATTCAGTACTTC. This codes for CASRYGPAKNIQYF.

The J gene is TRBJ2-5, the V gene TRBV5-1, with 9 bases aligning to TRBD1. The CDR3 contains 15 residues. The J segment lost 5 bases and the V segment lost 4 bases, leaving 9 bases of the junction unmatched. Germline lookup yields CDR1 SGHRS and CDR2 YFSETQ. The CDR3 DNA is TGCGCCAGCAGCCCCCGGGACAGGGAGTACGAGACCCAGTACTTC. It codes for CASSPRDREYETQYF.

CDR3 sequence: CASSLQGLQPQHF. CDR3 bases: TGTGCCAGCAGTCTACAGGGTTTACAGCCCCAGCATTTT. The rearrangement links TRBV28 to TRBJ1-5; D might be TRBD1 (6 bases). V dropped 5 bases and J dropped 7 bases, with 12 bases sitting between them. CDR1 is MDHEN, CDR2 SYDVKM, per germline. CDR3 length equals 13 residues.

CDR3 coding DNA: TGTGCCAGCAGCTTACGGGGCGGGGGGACTGAAGCTTTCTTT. Its protein product is CASSLRGGGTEAFF. The rearrangement uses TRBV11-3 and TRBJ1-1; TRBD1 might be the D (5 bases). This CDR3 is built from 14 residues. Per germline, CDR1 SGHNT and CDR2 YENEEA. The V gene lost 2 bases and the J gene lost 5 bases, with 12 bases spanning the gap.

In regard to this clone: This specimen includes other DNA sequences encoding the same CDR3. This chain connects TRBV27 to TRBJ2-7, with 7 bases identical to TRBD1. The CDR3 is made up of 12 amino acids. J was trimmed by 3 bases and V by 6 bases; bases with no gene match: 2. In germline, CDR1 is MNHEY, CDR2 SMNVEV (reference sequence). DNA of the CDR3: TGTGCCAGCAGGGGACAGAGCTACGAGCAGTACTTC. Its translation: CASRGQSYEQYF.

The rearrangement joins TRBV14 to TRBJ2-3, with D possibly being TRBD1 (6 bases). V was trimmed by 6 bases and J by 6 bases, leaving 13 bases between them. The CDR3 is 13 residues long. Germline lookup yields CDR1 SGHDN and CDR2 FVKESK. DNA for the CDR3: TGTGCCAGCAGTCTCTCTACAGGGGATACGCAGTATTTT. Translation gives CASSLSTGDTQYF.

CDR3 bases: TGTGCCTGTCAAACGAGCGGGAGTATGTTAAATACGCAGTATTTT. Its protein is CACQTSGSMLNTQYF. The chain carries TRBV30 and TRBJ2-3, with TRBD2 matching 8 bases. Per the germline V gene, CDR1 is GTSNPN and CDR2 is SVGIG (reference sequence). The J segment lost 7 bases and the V segment lost 6 bases, leaving 15 bases of the junction unmatched. The CDR3 consists of 15 residues.